The 15 T cell receptor beta chains reported below all come from one sample, sequenced in a study of blood T cell repertoires in COVID-19. Assay: immunoSEQ multiplex PCR; the TCRdb copy retains only in-frame clones and omits some. Here the sample spans about 58,000 clones, 78% being singletons. Sequencing was carried out using peripheral blood. The receptors shown here come from a human donor in a cohort sampled during active COVID-19.

The gene calls are TRBV7-8 and TRBJ2-1, with TRBD2 matching 11 bases. Per germline, CDR1 SGHVS and CDR2 FQNEAQ. The CDR3 is 18 residues long. V lost 5 bases and J lost 4; bases outside the gene matches: 13. This CDR3 is CASSPYSAGTSGYNEQFF. The CDR3, as DNA: TGTGCCAGCAGCCCGTACTCAGCCGGGACTAGCGGTTACAATGAGCAGTTCTTC.

The CDR3, as DNA: TGTGCCAGCAGCTTAAGTGGACTAGCCGGCGATGAGCAGTTCTTC. It codes for CASSLSGLAGDEQFF. The chain joins TRBV7-9 to TRBJ2-1, with 8 nucleotides matching TRBD2. The junction had 8 bases not matched to a gene; V was cut back by 2 bases and J by 8 bases. The CDR3 has 15 residues. Germline CDR1 reads SEHNR; CDR2 reads FQNEAQ (reference sequence). The complete variable domain, with remaining parts taken from reference TRBV7-9 and TRBJ2-1, reads DTGVSQNPRHKITKRGQNVTFRCDPISEHNRLYWYRQTLGQGPEFLTYFQNEAQLEKSRLLSDRFSAERPKGSFSTLEIQRTEQGDSAMYLCASSLSGLAGDEQFFGPGTRLTVL.

CDR3 amino acids: CASSFHFDRSFPYEQYF. CDR3 DNA sequence: TGTGCCAGCAGCTTCCACTTCGACAGGAGTTTTCCTTACGAGCAGTACTTC. V and J are TRBV7-2 and TRBJ2-7; D possibly corresponds to TRBD1 (6 bases). Trimming took 3 bases from V and 4 from J, leaving 22 bases between them. Per germline, CDR1 SGHTA and CDR2 FQGNSA. The CDR3 spans 17 residues.

The rearrangement joins TRBV5-1 to TRBJ1-1; a weak D match, TRBD1 (6 bases). Germline values: CDR1 SGHRS, CDR2 YFSETQ. Trimming took 4 bases from V and 7 from J, leaving 14 bases between them. CDR3 length: 13 amino acids. The CDR3 DNA follows: TGCGCCAGCAGCCTACTGGACAGCGTTGAAGCTTTCTTT. Translation gives CASSLLDSVEAFF.

The rearrangement uses TRBV19 and TRBJ1-1; D is perhaps TRBD1 (5 bases). CDR1 LNHDA and CDR2 SQIVND come from the germline V gene (reference sequence). This CDR3 is built from 14 residues. Trimming left V 3 bases short and J 7 bases short, with 15 bases between. CDR3 DNA: TGTGCCAGTAGTATTTTCCCGGACATTAATGAAGCTTTCTTT. This encodes CASSIFPDINEAFF.

This chain connects TRBV7-2 to TRBJ1-3; D remains unclear. Trimming took 2 bases from V and 8 from J, leaving 13 bases between them. Germline assignment: CDR1 SGHTA and CDR2 FQGNSA. The CDR3 extends over 14 amino acids. CDR3 sequence (DNA): TGTGCCAGCAGCTTACGAGGCCGGGAAGACACCATATATTTT. It specifies CASSLRGREDTIYF.

V gene TRBV28 combines with J gene TRBJ1-3; 7 bases line up with TRBD1. V shed 4 bases and J 1 base; nucleotides not matched to a gene: 10. Germline V CDR1 and CDR2: MDHEN, SYDVKM. The CDR3 spans 17 residues. The CDR3 bases are TGTGCCAGCAGTTCCTCGGACAGGAGAATTTCTGGAAACACCATATATTTT. Amino acids: CASSSSDRRISGNTIYF.

This chain joins TRBV18 and TRBJ1-2; TRBD1 matches at 10 bases. The V and J ends lost 2 bases and 6 bases, in that order; junction bases with no gene match: 9. This CDR3 is built from 16 residues. Germline loops: CDR1 KGHSH, CDR2 LQKENI. The CDR3 is CASSPTDRGRGHGYTF. CDR3 DNA sequence: TGTGCCAGCTCACCAACCGACAGGGGGCGCGGACATGGCTACACCTTC.

The chain recombines TRBV5-5 with TRBJ2-3; D is possibly TRBD2 (6 bases). Germline loops: CDR1 SGHKS, CDR2 YYEKEE (reference sequence). The CDR3 consists of 13 residues. The V and J ends lost 4 bases and 2 bases respectively, with 8 bases between them. The CDR3: CASSRDFTDTQYF. In DNA form, the CDR3 reads TGTGCCAGCAGCCGGGACTTCACAGATACGCAGTATTTT. The whole variable domain, filled in from reference TRBV5-5 and TRBJ2-3, reads DAGVTQSPTHLIKTRGQQVTLRCSPISGHKSVSWYQQVLGQGPQFIFQYYEKEERGRGNFPDRFSARQFPNYSSELNVNALLLGDSALYLCASSRDFTDTQYFGPGTRLTVL.

To note about this clone: A read error may produce the germline difference seen at one junction end. The chain links TRBV5-3 to TRBJ2-7; D unclear. TRBV5-3 is noted as an ORF with a role that remains uncertain. This CDR3 has 12 residues. CDR3 nucleotides: TGTGCCCGAAGCTCTTGGCCCTACGAGCAGTACTTC. Amino acid sequence: CARSSWPYEQYF.

The J gene is TRBJ2-7, the V gene TRBV3-1 (or the pseudogene TRBV3-2), with 12 bases matching TRBD2. The CDR3 spans 16 residues. Germline CDR1 is LGHDT and CDR2 is YNNKEL (reference sequence). V lost 3 bases, J lost 3 bases, and 6 bases stayed unmatched. This chain's CDR3 is CASSHGGLAGGYEQYF. For the CDR3, the DNA is TGTGCCAGCAGCCACGGGGGACTAGCGGGTGGCTACGAGCAGTACTTC.

This clone came up once. V gene TRBV7-2 combines with J gene TRBJ2-2, with D possibly TRBD2 on 6 matching bases. Germline V gene data show CDR1 as SGHTA and CDR2 as FQGNSA. The CDR3 sequence is 15 residues long. V lost 1 base, J lost 6 bases, and 12 bases lay in between. CDR3 loop: CASSLGGAGSGELFF. DNA of the CDR3: TGTGCCAGCAGCTTAGGAGGGGCGGGGTCCGGGGAGCTGTTTTTT.

The rearrangement joins TRBV11-2 to TRBJ2-7; 9 nucleotides align to TRBD2. The V gene end was trimmed by 0 bases and the J gene end by 4 bases; junction bases not matched to a gene: 7. The CDR3 spans 16 residues. Germline loops: CDR1 SGHAT, CDR2 FQNNGV. The chain's CDR3 is CASSLDLSGSLYEQYF. As DNA, the CDR3 is TGTGCCAGCAGCTTAGACCTTAGCGGGAGTCTTTACGAGCAGTACTTC.

The V and J genes are TRBV5-1 and TRBJ2-1; D perhaps matches TRBD2 (6 bases). The CDR3 has 13 amino acids. With 4 bases removed from V and 7 bases from J, the gap between germline ends came to 12 bases. CDR1 and CDR2 (germline): SGHRS, YFSETQ. CDR3 coding DNA: TGCGCCAGCAGCCCTGGCCGGGGGAATGAGCAGTTCTTC. Translated: CASSPGRGNEQFF.

The rearrangement joins TRBV6-5 to TRBJ1-2, with D possibly TRBD1 on 6 matching bases. Germline V lookup: CDR1 MNHEY, CDR2 SVGAGI. This CDR3 contains 15 residues. V lost 6 bases and J 2 bases, leaving 16 bases between the germline ends. Written as DNA, the CDR3 is TGTGCCAGCAGCTCCGGACAGACTGGCAACTATGGCTACACCTTC. Its protein product is CASSSGQTGNYGYTF.